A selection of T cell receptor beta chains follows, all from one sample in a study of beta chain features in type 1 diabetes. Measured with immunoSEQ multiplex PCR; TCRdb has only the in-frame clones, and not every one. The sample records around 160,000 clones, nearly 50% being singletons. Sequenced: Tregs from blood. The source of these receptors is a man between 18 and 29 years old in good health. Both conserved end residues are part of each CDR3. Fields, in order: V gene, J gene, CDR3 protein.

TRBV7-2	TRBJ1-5	CASSWTGDQPQHF
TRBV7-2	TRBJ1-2	CASSSGWRGYTF
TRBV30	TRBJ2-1	CAWRRRGEQGNNEQFF
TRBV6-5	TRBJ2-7	CASRSGTGGAYEQYF
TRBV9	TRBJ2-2	CASSPRTSGRGGELFF
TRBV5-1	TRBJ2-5	CASSVRTSGSQETQYF
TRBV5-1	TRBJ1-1	CASSFTVVNTEAFF
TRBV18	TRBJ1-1	CASSPPPPGGGTEAFF
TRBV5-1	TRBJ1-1	CASSFQGSNTEAFF
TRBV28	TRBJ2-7	CASSLLGTTYEQYF
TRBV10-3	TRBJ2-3	CAIKMRLDTDTQYF
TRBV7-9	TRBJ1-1	CASSLVPGMNTEAFF
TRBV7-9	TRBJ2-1	CASSTRGGSPYNEQFF
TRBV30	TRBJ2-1	CAWASTLYNEQFF
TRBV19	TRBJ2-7	CASSITGEGYEQYF
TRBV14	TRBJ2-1	CASSQIIAGGLNEQFF
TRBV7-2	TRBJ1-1	CASRPGGATEAFF
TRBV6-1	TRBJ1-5	CASSQNQPQHF